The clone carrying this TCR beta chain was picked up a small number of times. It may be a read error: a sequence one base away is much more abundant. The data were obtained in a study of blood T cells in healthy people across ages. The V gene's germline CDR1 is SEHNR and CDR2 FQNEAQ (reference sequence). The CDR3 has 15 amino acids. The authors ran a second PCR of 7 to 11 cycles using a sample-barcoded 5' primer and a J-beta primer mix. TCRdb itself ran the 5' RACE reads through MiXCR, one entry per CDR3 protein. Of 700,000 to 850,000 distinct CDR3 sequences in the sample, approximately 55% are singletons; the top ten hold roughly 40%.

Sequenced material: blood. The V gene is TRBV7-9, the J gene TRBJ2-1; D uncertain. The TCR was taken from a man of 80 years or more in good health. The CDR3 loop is CTSSAGDVVYNEQFF. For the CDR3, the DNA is TGTACCAGCAGCGCTGGGGATGTCGTATACAATGAGCAGTTCTTC.